These 27 T cell receptor beta chains came from one sample sequenced in a study of blood T cells in healthy people across ages. A J-beta primer mix and a sample-barcoded 5' primer were used in a second PCR of roughly 6 to 11 cycles. TCRdb redid the calling of the 5' RACE reads with MiXCR, one entry per CDR3 protein. The table records around 800,000 distinct CDR3 sequences, about 26% of them present only once. This sample also belongs to another study, concerning T cells of mothers and their children.

The sample was blood. The receptors were sampled from a boy between 10 and 17 years old in good health.

This clonotype has a handful of counts. V is TRBV9 and J is TRBJ1-4, with D maybe TRBD1 (6 bases). The germline V gene has CDR1 SGDLS and CDR2 YYNGEE. Trimming took off 2 bases at V and 8 bases at J, with 13 bases between the two ends. The CDR3 is 14 amino acids. Here the CDR3 DNA reads TGTGCCAGCAGCGTGACAGGTGGAAGGGAAAAACTGTTTTTT. Translating gives CASSVTGGREKLFF.

This clonotype showed up just a few times. The genes are TRBV24-1 and TRBJ2-1; D might be TRBD1 or TRBD2, each matching 6 bases. The CDR3 spans 18 residues. The V end lost 0 bases, the J end lost 7 bases, and 21 bases lay between the germline ends. Germline CDR1 is KGHDR and CDR2 is SFDVKD. The CDR3 here is CATSDLPSSGATGNEQFF. The DNA for the CDR3 is TGTGCCACCAGTGATTTGCCGTCCTCGGGGGCCACCGGGAATGAGCAGTTCTTC.

This clonotype appeared a few times. This chain connects TRBV12-3 or TRBV12-4 to TRBJ1-1; TRBD1 matches at 11 bases. J gave up 10 bases and V 5 bases, and 6 bases lay outside the gene matches. The CDR3 is 13 amino acids. The DNA for the CDR3 is TGTGCCAGCAGTCTAGGGGACAGGGGGGCAGCTTTCTTT. It encodes CASSLGDRGAAFF.

V gene TRBV12-3 or TRBV12-4 combines with J gene TRBJ1-4; D is ambiguous. The CDR3 length is 14 residues. Trimming removed 6 bases from V and 10 bases from J, with 18 bases in between. The CDR3: CASSLSAADGKLFF. CDR3 DNA sequence: TGTGCCAGCAGCTTGTCCGCGGCAGACGGAAAACTGTTTTTT.

The rearrangement links TRBV12-3 or TRBV12-4 to TRBJ1-1; TRBD1 agrees at 9 bases. V lost 5 bases to trimming and J lost 12 bases; unmatched junction nucleotides: 7. The CDR3 has 12 amino acids. The CDR3 region has the DNA TGTGCCAGCAGTCCAGGGACAGGGTATCCTTTCTTT. Amino acids: CASSPGTGYPFF.

This clonotype was recorded at least ten times. This chain joins TRBV6-5 and TRBJ2-3, with a weak D call TRBD2 (5 bases). This CDR3 contains 11 residues. V was pared by 5 bases and J by 6 bases, with 6 bases between. Germline CDR1 is MNHEY and CDR2 is SVGAGI. The CDR3 loop reads CASSRGDTQYF. The CDR3 coding sequence is TGTGCCAGCAGTCGAGGGGATACGCAGTATTTT.

The chain combines TRBV12-3 or TRBV12-4 with TRBJ2-1, with 12 positions matching TRBD2. The CDR3 totals 19 residues. The junction had 11 bases not matched to a gene; V was cut back by 4 bases and J by 1 base. The chain's CDR3 is CASSSRLAGDVSSYNEQFF. CDR3 in DNA: TGTGCCAGCAGTTCCAGACTAGCGGGGGATGTCTCGTCCTACAATGAGCAGTTCTTC.

This clonotype was seen a handful of times. This chain uses TRBV4-1 with TRBJ1-5; 10 positions match TRBD1. The junction had 6 bases not matched to a gene; V was cut back by 3 bases and J by 7 bases. Germline V gives CDR1 MGHRA, CDR2 YSYEKL. CDR3 length equals 15 residues. This CDR3 reads CASSQTGGPGQPQHF. CDR3 bases: TGCGCCAGCAGCCAGACAGGGGGCCCGGGGCAGCCCCAGCATTTT.

This sequence joins TRBV27 and TRBJ2-1; 7 bases are shared with TRBD2. Germline CDR1 MNHEY, CDR2 SMNVEV (reference sequence). The trim removed 7 bases at V and 5 bases at J, leaving 17 bases unmatched. The length of the CDR3 is 17 residues. CDR3 sequence reads: CASTSLAWGGRDNEQFF. CDR3 DNA: TGTGCCAGCACCTCTCTAGCGTGGGGGGGGAGGGACAATGAGCAGTTCTTC.

The rearrangement links TRBV28 to TRBJ2-7, with 8 bases lining up with TRBD1. Per the germline V gene, CDR1 is MDHEN and CDR2 is SYDVKM. The CDR3 totals 14 residues. The J segment lost 6 bases and the V segment lost 5 bases, leaving 9 bases of the junction unmatched. The CDR3 reads CASSHPETGVEQYF. The CDR3 DNA sequence: TGTGCCAGCAGTCATCCCGAGACAGGGGTCGAGCAGTACTTC.

This chain joins TRBV29-1 and TRBJ2-5, with TRBD1 matching over 8 bases. The germline gives CDR1 SQVTM, CDR2 ANQGSEA. J gave up 2 bases and V 6 bases, and 8 bases lay outside the gene matches. The CDR3 has 14 residues. The CDR3 reads CSVGRQGQQETQYF. CDR3 DNA sequence: TGCAGCGTGGGACGACAGGGGCAGCAAGAGACCCAGTACTTC.

This clonotype was detected a few times. The chain joins TRBV6-6 to TRBJ1-4, with D possibly matching TRBD1 (5 bases). Between the trimmed V and J ends, which lost 7 bases and 8 bases, there was a span of 17 bases. This CDR3 is built from 14 residues. CDR1 and CDR2 from the germline V gene are MNHNY and SVGAGI (reference sequence). CDR3 in amino acids: CASTTSGFGEKLFF. The CDR3 bases are TGTGCCAGCACCACGTCAGGGTTCGGAGAAAAACTGTTTTTT.

The rearrangement links TRBV20-1 to TRBJ2-7; 10 bases line up with TRBD2. This CDR3 contains 13 residues. Trimming cost V 6 bases and J 1 base; bases outside gene matches: 3. The germline V gene encodes CDR1 DFQATT and CDR2 SNEGSKA (reference sequence). CDR3 DNA: TGCAGTGCCCTTAGCGGGGGGTCCTACGAGCAGTACTTC. It codes for CSALSGGSYEQYF.

The V gene is TRBV6-1, the J gene TRBJ2-1; 10 nucleotides match TRBD2. The CDR3 extends over 17 amino acids. Germline CDR1 and CDR2: MNHNS and SASEGT. V dropped 1 base and J dropped 4; count of bases not matched to a gene: 7. CDR3 coding DNA: TGTGCCAGCAGTGAAGTTTTAGCGGGGGGCCCTTACAATGAGCAGTTCTTC. It is translated as CASSEVLAGGPYNEQFF.

V gene TRBV20-1 combines with J gene TRBJ2-3, with no clear D. Trimming took 6 bases from V and 1 from J, leaving 11 bases between them. CDR1 DFQATT and CDR2 SNEGSKA come from the germline V gene (reference sequence). CDR3 length: 13 residues. The CDR3 spells CSATGTRTDTQYF. CDR3 nucleotides: TGCAGTGCCACCGGAACGCGCACAGATACGCAGTATTTT.

Remarks on this clonotype: The junction departs from germline at one end; a sequencing error may be responsible. This sequence joins TRBV6-2 or TRBV6-3 and TRBJ2-1; 10 positions agree with TRBD1. The closer fit of TRBJ2-7 to the DNA end suggests the J call may be wrong. The CDR3 runs 17 residues. The germline V gene encodes CDR1 MNHEY and CDR2 SVGEGT. Written as DNA, the CDR3 is TGTGCCAACAGTTACAACAGCCGGGACAGGGGTACCTACGAGCAGTACTTC. Encoded protein: CANSYNSRDRGTYEQYF.

This clonotype was seen a handful of times. At one of its ends the junction is not consistent with the germline gene, which may arise from a read error. The gene calls are TRBV5-5 and TRBJ2-7; D call uncertain. This CDR3 comprises 14 residues. Per germline, CDR1 SGHKS and CDR2 YYEKEE (reference sequence). For the CDR3, the DNA is TGTGCCAGCAGCTTGGACCCAAATTCCTACGAGCGGTACTTC. This translates into CASSLDPNSYERYF.

In this sample, this clonotype turned up a few times. A read error may account for a junction end that differs from germline. The chain couples TRBV7-3 to TRBJ2-1; D tentatively reads TRBD1 or TRBD2 (6 bases each). The better agreement between TRBJ2-5 and the DNA end casts doubt on the J call. The germline V gene has CDR1 SGHTA and CDR2 FQGTGA. CDR3 length: 17 amino acids. The CDR3 region has the DNA TGTGCCAGTAGCTTGAGACGATTCGGGGGCCCGGCGGAGACCCAGTACTTC. Its translation is CASSLRRFGGPAETQYF.

This clonotype came up a few times. The V call is TRBV6-4, the J call TRBJ2-5; the D is unclear. The end of the DNA is better explained by TRBJ2-1, so the J call may be wrong. From germline, CDR1 is MRHNA and CDR2 SNTAGT. The length of the CDR3 is 13 residues. CDR3 protein: CASSPEDRNEQFF. The CDR3 nucleotides are TGTGCCAGCAGTCCGGAAGACCGTAATGAGCAGTTCTTC.

The sample holds a few counts of this clonotype. The chain joins TRBV6-5 to TRBJ2-7; weak D call: TRBD2 (5 bases). The DNA end is a closer match to TRBJ2-5, so the J assignment may be wrong. CDR3 length: 14 residues. The germline gives CDR1 MNHEY, CDR2 SVGAGI. The CDR3 spells CASSATGFKETQYF. In nucleotides, the CDR3 is TGTGCCAGCAGCGCCACGGGGTTTAAAGAGACCCAGTACTTC.

As concerns this clonotype: One end of the junction fails to match germline, which may point to a read error. DNA for the CDR3: TGTGCAAGCAGCTTGGACAGAGAGTACCAAGAGACCCAGTACTTC. Amino acid sequence: CASSLDREYQETQYF. The V call is TRBV5-4, the J call TRBJ2-5; weak D call: TRBD1 (6 bases). Per the germline V gene, CDR1 is SGHNT and CDR2 is YYREEE (reference sequence). The CDR3 contains 15 residues.

The chain couples TRBV20-1 to TRBJ2-5; the D gene is possibly TRBD1 (5 bases). The V end was cut by 3 bases, the J end by 5 bases, with 19 bases between. The germline gives CDR1 DFQATT, CDR2 SNEGSKA (reference sequence). The CDR3 covers 15 residues. The CDR3 DNA reads as TGCAGTGCTAGGAATACAGGATCAGAGTGGGAGACCCAGTACTTC. Protein product: CSARNTGSEWETQYF.

This chain joins TRBV30 and TRBJ1-4; 9 bases agree with TRBD1. This CDR3 spans 14 amino acids. CDR1 is GTSNPN and CDR2 is SVGIG in the germline V gene (reference sequence). The trim removed 4 bases at V and 9 bases at J, leaving 9 bases unmatched. The CDR3 DNA reads TGTGCCTGGACCGAGGGGACAGGGTTTCAAAAACTGTTTTTT. Residues: CAWTEGTGFQKLFF.

The chain joins TRBV29-1 to TRBJ1-4; D is perhaps TRBD1 (6 bases). Germline-derived CDR1 and CDR2 are SQVTM and ANQGSEA. V lost 5 bases and J 7 bases, leaving 17 bases between the germline ends. This CDR3 has 14 amino acids. CDR3 bases: TGCAGCGTTTTACCCTCCAGGGGAGTTGAAAAACTGTTTTTT. Translating it yields CSVLPSRGVEKLFF.

The J gene is TRBJ2-3, the V gene TRBV9, with unresolved D. The CDR3 length is 16 residues. Per germline, CDR1 SGDLS and CDR2 YYNGEE. Trimming stripped 0 bases from V and 2 bases from J, with 13 bases between. CDR3 nucleotide sequence: TGTGCCAGCAGCGTAGGGCTCAACGGGTACACAGATACGCAGTATTTT. This codes for CASSVGLNGYTDTQYF.

This clonotype appeared many times. The J gene is TRBJ2-4, the V gene TRBV29-1, with D uncertain. CDR1 SQVTM and CDR2 ANQGSEA come from the germline V gene. This CDR3 has 14 residues. V gave up 1 base and J gave up 0 bases, with 7 bases separating them. In DNA, the CDR3 is TGCAGCGTTGAAGGCAGATTAGCCAAAAACATTCAGTACTTC. Its translation: CSVEGRLAKNIQYF.

The V call is TRBV29-1, the J call TRBJ2-2, with TRBD1 as a possible D gene (5 bases). Trimming cost V 7 bases and J 3 bases, with 9 bases left between them. This CDR3 is built from 12 residues. From germline, CDR1 is SQVTM and CDR2 ANQGSEA. DNA for the CDR3: TGCAGCGCCGACAGTCACACCGGGGAGCTGTTTTTT. Translating gives CSADSHTGELFF.